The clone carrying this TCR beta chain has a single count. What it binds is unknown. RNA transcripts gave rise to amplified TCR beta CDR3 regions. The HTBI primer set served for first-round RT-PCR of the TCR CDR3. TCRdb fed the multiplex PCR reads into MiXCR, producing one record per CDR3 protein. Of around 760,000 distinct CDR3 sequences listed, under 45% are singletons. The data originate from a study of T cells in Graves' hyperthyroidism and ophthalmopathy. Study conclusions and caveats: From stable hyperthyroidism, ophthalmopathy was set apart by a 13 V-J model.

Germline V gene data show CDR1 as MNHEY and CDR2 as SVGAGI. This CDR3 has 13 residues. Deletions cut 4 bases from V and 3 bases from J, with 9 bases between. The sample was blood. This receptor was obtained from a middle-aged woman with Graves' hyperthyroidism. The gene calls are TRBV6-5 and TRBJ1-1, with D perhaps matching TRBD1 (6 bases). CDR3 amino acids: CASSSRQDTEAFF. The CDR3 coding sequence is TGTGCCAGCAGTTCTCGACAGGACACTGAAGCTTTCTTT.